This T cell receptor (beta chain) came from a study of blood T cell repertoires in COVID-19. Background on the study: Sites across the United States, Italy and Spain contributed samples from acute and convalescent COVID-19. T cells, B-cell-depleted T cells, or PBMCs supplied cDNA or gDNA.

This CDR3 has 14 amino acids. V gave up 4 bases and J gave up 1 base, with 10 bases separating them. Germline loops: CDR1 SGHRS, CDR2 YFSETQ. How the authors handled the data: From reference gene primer amplification, estimates of nucleated cell counts were derived. TCRdb's copy holds only in-frame clones and misses some; the assay was immunoSEQ multiplex PCR. V, J and clone size are taken as reported in that table, and D and trimming were inferred from the DNA itself. This sample has some 260,000 clones; approximately 79% occur once, and the top ten carry 4.9%. This TCR derives from a woman of 80 years or more with active or convalescent COVID-19. The sequencing sample was made of peripheral blood. J is TRBJ2-3 and V is TRBV5-1, with a weak D call TRBD2 (5 bases). The CDR3 region has the DNA TGCGCCAGCAGCCCCGGGGTTGGCACAGATACGCAGTATTTT. This encodes CASSPGVGTDTQYF.